This T cell receptor (beta chain) comes out of a study of shared clonotypes between healthy human individuals. Study context: Three plates each covered CD4 naive and memory; CD8 naive two, CD8 memory one. Findings and caveats of the study: Naive subsets tended to show greater estimated richness than memory subsets.

Sequencing was performed with immunoSEQ multiplex PCR; in TCRdb, only in-frame clones are kept and a portion is missing. Seen here are nearly 1 million clones, about three quarters observed once, and the top ten hold roughly 1.5%. Researchers partitioned CD4+ cells into CD45RA+ naive and CD45RA-negative memory subsets. For this clone: The antigen is unknown. The sample has other DNA sequences that encode this CDR3 too.

The CDR3 loop spans 13 amino acids. In germline, CDR1 is KGHSH, CDR2 LQKENI. Between the trimmed V and J ends, which lost 3 bases and 5 bases, there was a span of 7 bases. The receptor was isolated from a young man in good health. The chain joins TRBV18 to TRBJ1-4; D perhaps matches TRBD1 (6 bases). Material for sequencing was memory CD4+ T cells sorted from blood. The subset here: CD45RA-negative fraction. CDR3 sequence (DNA): TGTGCCAGCTCACCGGACAGAAATGAAAAACTGTTTTTT. This codes for CASSPDRNEKLFF.